The entry below gives a single T cell receptor beta chain sequence along with its context. Its antigen is not known. The CDR3 is 12 amino acids. V was cut by 8 bases and J by 2 bases, with 9 bases left in between. CDR1 MDHEN and CDR2 SYDVKM come from the germline V gene. The study reverse transcribed the entire isolated RNA, so it sequenced expressed TCRB transcripts. TCRdb keeps only in-frame clones here, not all; method: immunoSEQ multiplex PCR. Here the sample spans roughly 100,000 clones, 25% to 35% being singletons. This sample is drawn from a study of beta chain features in type 1 diabetes. About the study: Healthy donors and patients showed comparable age, gender and cell yields.

Study-level points and caveats: No resolution was reached here on whether HLA type influences TCRB rearrangement. In all four CD4+ subsets, TCRB CDR3 length was significantly, moderately reduced in type 1 diabetes. When cDNA is sequenced, cells with high TCR expression could be over-represented.

The chain has TRBV28 and TRBJ1-2; the D gene is possibly TRBD1 (5 bases). The origin of this receptor is a woman aged 18-29 years with type 1 diabetes. The sequencing input was central memory CD4+ T cells from blood. Written as DNA, the CDR3 is TGTGCCAGCGAGACAGTGAACTATGGCTACACCTTC. Translated: CASETVNYGYTF.